The 14 T cell receptor beta chains presented below share a single source sample, sequenced in a study of cytomegalovirus exposure and HLA in healthy donors. PCR involved 60 Vbeta and 13 Jbeta primers. Assay: immunoSEQ multiplex PCR; the TCRdb copy retains only in-frame clones and omits some. This table has about 110,000 clones, around 83% appearing once. The sequencing sample was made of PBMCs. Receptors originate from a woman between 55 and 75 years old in good health and CMV-seropositive.

This CDR3 is CASSYQGAHYEQYF. CDR3 nucleotide sequence: TGTGCCAGCAGTTATCAGGGGGCGCACTACGAGCAGTACTTC. The V call is TRBV28, the J call TRBJ2-7, with TRBD1 identical over 8 bases. The CDR3 extends over 14 amino acids. Germline lookup yields CDR1 MDHEN and CDR2 SYDVKM. V lost 4 bases and J lost 3; bases outside the gene matches: 5.

V usage is TRBV2 and J usage is TRBJ2-5; 7 nucleotides align to TRBD2. In germline, CDR1 is SNHLY, CDR2 FYNNEI. The CDR3 has 15 amino acids. J gave up 1 base and V 3 bases, and 5 bases lay outside the gene matches. The CDR3 sequence is CASSEAGDIQETQYF. CDR3 DNA sequence: TGTGCCAGCAGTGAGGCGGGGGATATCCAAGAGACCCAGTACTTC.

This clone was detected once. CDR3 sequence reads: CASSLGQQETQYF. The CDR3 DNA reads as TGTGCCAGCAGCTTAGGGCAGCAAGAGACCCAGTACTTC. The chain has TRBV7-6 and TRBJ2-5; D gene unclear. V lost 1 base to trimming and J lost 2 bases, with 5 bases between them. The germline V gene has CDR1 SGHVS and CDR2 FNYEAQ. The CDR3 length is 13 residues.

This clone was seen only once. In nucleotides, the CDR3 is TGTGCCAGCAGCTTAAGGGACTTCTATGGCTACACCTTC. Amino acids: CASSLRDFYGYTF. V gene TRBV7-2 combines with J gene TRBJ1-2, with D possibly TRBD1 on 5 matching bases. The CDR3 loop spans 13 amino acids. The germline CDR1 and CDR2 sequences are SGHTA and FQGNSA. Deletions cut 2 bases from V and 4 bases from J, with 8 bases between.

The rearrangement joins TRBV11-3 to TRBJ2-1, with 11 bases aligning to TRBD1. This CDR3 contains 15 residues. Trimming removed 3 bases from V and 5 bases from J; junction bases left unmatched: 3. In germline, CDR1 is SGHNT, CDR2 YENEEA. The CDR3 spells CASSFPGQGDNEQFF. The CDR3 nucleotides are TGTGCCAGCAGCTTTCCGGGACAGGGGGACAATGAGCAGTTCTTC.

The CDR3 protein is CSVDGTGDTQYF. As DNA, the CDR3 is TGCAGCGTTGACGGGACTGGAGATACGCAGTATTTT. The chain has TRBV29-1 and TRBJ2-3; D may be TRBD2 (6 bases). The germline V and J ends were trimmed by 3 bases and 5 bases, with 9 bases remaining between them. This CDR3 contains 12 residues. CDR1 and CDR2 from the germline V gene are SQVTM and ANQGSEA.

The chain uses TRBV12-5 and TRBJ2-1, with 7 bases fitting TRBD1. The CDR3 is 16 residues long. Looked up from germline, CDR1 is LGHNT and CDR2 is FRNRAP. V lost 3 bases and J lost 10; bases outside the gene matches: 15. CDR3 region: CASGFFGQDPSKEQFF. Here the CDR3 DNA reads TGTGCTAGTGGTTTTTTCGGACAGGACCCATCTAAGGAGCAGTTCTTC.

CDR3 region: CASALGDRGGNEQFF. DNA for the CDR3: TGCGCCAGCGCTTTGGGGGACAGGGGAGGGAATGAGCAGTTCTTC. The chain joins TRBV5-1 to TRBJ2-1, with 10 bases lining up with TRBD1. CDR3 length: 15 residues. After removal of 7 bases from V and 7 bases from J, the junction contained 11 bases not matched to a gene. Germline CDR1 SGHRS, CDR2 YFSETQ.

The J gene is TRBJ2-3, the V gene TRBV5-1; tentative D call: TRBD2 (6 bases). V lost 4 bases and J lost 1, with 13 bases in between. The CDR3 has 15 amino acids. The germline V gene has CDR1 SGHRS and CDR2 YFSETQ. CDR3 coding DNA: TGCGCCAGCAGCACCCCCGGCGGGGGCACAGATACGCAGTATTTT. Protein: CASSTPGGGTDTQYF. Filled out from reference TRBV5-1 and TRBJ2-3, the complete variable domain reads KAGVTQTPRYLIKTRGQQVTLSCSPISGHRSVSWYQQTPGQGLQFLFEYFSETQRNKGNFPGRFSGRQFSNSRSEMNVSTLELGDSALYLCASSTPGGGTDTQYFGPGTRLTVL.

This clone was observed once. The chain links TRBV4-2 to TRBJ1-1; D is unresolved. Trimming shortened V by 4 bases and J by 7 bases, and 7 bases separated the two germline ends. The CDR3 runs 11 residues. Germline CDR1 and CDR2: LGHNA and YNFKEQ. In DNA, the CDR3 is TGTGCCAGCAGCCTACCGGGTGAAGCTTTCTTT. Translated, it gives CASSLPGEAFF.

The chain has TRBV9 and TRBJ2-1, with 14 nucleotides matching TRBD2. The CDR3 spans 17 residues. The V and J ends lost 4 bases and 7 bases, in that order; junction bases with no gene match: 10. Germline V CDR1 and CDR2: SGDLS, YYNGEE. The CDR3 sequence: CASSPPRGLAGENEQFF. The CDR3 DNA follows: TGTGCCAGCAGCCCTCCACGGGGACTAGCGGGAGAGAATGAGCAGTTCTTC. Full variable domain (remainder filled in from reference TRBV9 and TRBJ2-1): DSGVTQTPKHLITATGQRVTLRCSPRSGDLSVYWYQQSLDQGLQFLIQYYNGEERAKGNILERFSAQQFPDLHSELNLSSLELGDSALYFCASSPPRGLAGENEQFFGPGTRLTVL.

The genes are TRBV6-5 and TRBJ1-6; D is possibly TRBD1 (5 bases). The CDR3 sequence is 14 residues long. The V end was cut by 0 bases, the J end by 10 bases, with 10 bases between. Germline CDR1 is MNHEY and CDR2 is SVGAGI. DNA for the CDR3: TGTGCCAGCAGTTACTCAATACAGGACTCACCCCTCCACTTT. It yields the protein CASSYSIQDSPLHF.

This sequence joins TRBV4-1 and TRBJ2-5; TRBD2 aligns across 9 bases. The CDR3 length is 17 residues. The germline V gene has CDR1 MGHRA and CDR2 YSYEKL. The V and J ends lost 2 bases and 2 bases, in that order; junction bases with no gene match: 9. The DNA for the CDR3 is TGCGCCAGCAGCCAACCGCGGGGGGGTTGGGGGCAAGAGACCCAGTACTTC. This sequence encodes CASSQPRGGWGQETQYF.

The chain carries TRBV19 and TRBJ2-7, with D tentatively TRBD2 (6 bases). The germline CDR1 and CDR2 sequences are LNHDA and SQIVND (reference sequence). This CDR3 spans 13 amino acids. V gave up 5 bases and J gave up 5 bases, with 13 bases separating them. The CDR3 nucleotides read TGTGCCAGTAGTGTCGGGAGTTTCGACGAGCAGTACTTC. Protein sequence: CASSVGSFDEQYF.